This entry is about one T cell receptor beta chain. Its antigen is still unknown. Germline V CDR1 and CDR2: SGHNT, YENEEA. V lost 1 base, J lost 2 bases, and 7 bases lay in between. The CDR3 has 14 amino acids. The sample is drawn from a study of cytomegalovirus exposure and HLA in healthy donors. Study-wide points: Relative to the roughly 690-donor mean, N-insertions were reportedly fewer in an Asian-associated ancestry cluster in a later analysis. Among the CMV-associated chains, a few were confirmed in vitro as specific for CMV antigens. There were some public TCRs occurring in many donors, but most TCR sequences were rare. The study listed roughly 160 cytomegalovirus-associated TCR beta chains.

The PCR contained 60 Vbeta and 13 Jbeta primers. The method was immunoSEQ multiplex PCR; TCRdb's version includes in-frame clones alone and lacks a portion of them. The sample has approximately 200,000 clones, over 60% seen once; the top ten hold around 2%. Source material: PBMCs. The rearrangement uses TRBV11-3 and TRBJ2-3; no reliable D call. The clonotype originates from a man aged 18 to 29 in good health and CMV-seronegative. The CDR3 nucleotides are TGTGCCAGCAGCTTAGGACTTCACACAGATACGCAGTATTTT. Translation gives CASSLGLHTDTQYF.